Each of the 21 T cell receptor beta chains below was sequenced from the same sample in a study of blood T cells in healthy people across ages. Through a sample-barcoded 5' primer and a J-beta primer mix, a second PCR was run for roughly 6 to 12 cycles. Each CDR3 protein gets one entry after TCRdb re-called the 5' RACE reads with MiXCR. Counted here are around 800,000 distinct CDR3 sequences, around half occurring once; the ten biggest clones make up about two fifths. Sequencing was performed on blood. The receptor source for this set is a man older than 75 in good health.

The rearrangement uses TRBV20-1 and TRBJ1-2; no reliable D call. Germline V CDR1 and CDR2: DFQATT, SNEGSKA (reference sequence). With 2 bases removed from V and 0 bases from J, the gap between germline ends came to 7 bases. This CDR3 has 13 amino acids. The CDR3 coding sequence is TGCAGTGCTAGAAGCAGTCCTAACTATGGCTACACCTTC. Its protein product is CSARSSPNYGYTF.

In its sample, this clonotype was seen a few times. CDR3 in DNA: TGCAGCGTCAGGGACAGGGTTAATGAAAAACTGTTTTTT. It codes for CSVRDRVNEKLFF. The chain recombines TRBV29-1 with TRBJ1-4; 9 bases align to TRBD1. This CDR3 comprises 13 residues. The trim removed 6 bases at V and 4 bases at J, leaving 3 bases unmatched. From germline, CDR1 is SQVTM and CDR2 ANQGSEA.

DNA for the CDR3: TGCAGTGCCTCCGGGGACAGGGGAACCTACGAGCAGTACTTC. The encoded protein is CSASGDRGTYEQYF. V gene TRBV20-1 combines with J gene TRBJ2-7; 10 nucleotides agree with TRBD1. The CDR3 is 14 residues long. V lost 6 bases to trimming and J lost 2 bases; unmatched junction nucleotides: 7. Germline CDR1 and CDR2: DFQATT and SNEGSKA (reference sequence).

The chain couples TRBV5-5 to TRBJ1-5, with TRBD1 as a possible D gene (6 bases). CDR3 length equals 14 residues. Germline V gives CDR1 SGHKS, CDR2 YYEKEE (reference sequence). Deletions cut 4 bases from V and 7 bases from J, with 15 bases between. CDR3 amino acids: CASSPDSGDQPQHF. The CDR3 nucleotides are TGTGCCAGCAGCCCGGACAGTGGGGACCAGCCCCAGCATTTT.

The V and J genes are TRBV29-1 and TRBJ2-1; perhaps TRBD1 as D (6 bases). The CDR3 totals 14 residues. V was clipped by 5 bases and J by 9 bases, with 20 bases between them. Germline CDR1 SQVTM, CDR2 ANQGSEA. The CDR3: CSVLRGQSDTEQFF. The DNA for the CDR3 is TGCAGCGTTTTGAGAGGACAGTCTGACACTGAGCAGTTCTTC.

This chain joins TRBV27 and TRBJ2-1; tentative D call: TRBD2 (5 bases). Trimming shortened V by 0 bases and J by 7 bases, and 19 bases separated the two germline ends. The CDR3 runs to 17 residues. Germline assignment: CDR1 MNHEY and CDR2 SMNVEV (reference sequence). CDR3 residues: CASSLSPNGIPRNEQFF. CDR3 DNA sequence: TGTGCCAGCAGTTTATCCCCAAACGGGATCCCGAGGAATGAGCAGTTCTTC.

The chain links TRBV5-1 to TRBJ1-2, with 8 positions matching TRBD1. The V and J ends lost 0 bases and 8 bases, in that order; junction bases with no gene match: 9. Germline loops: CDR1 SGHRS, CDR2 YFSETQ. The CDR3 extends over 15 amino acids. CDR3 bases: TGCGCCAGCAGCTTGGCGGGGGACAGGATTGGAGGCTACACCTTC. Translated, it gives CASSLAGDRIGGYTF.

This chain links TRBV7-9 with TRBJ1-1; 11 bases align to TRBD1. V trimming: 5 bases; J trimming: 3 bases; junction bases outside the gene matches: 8. This CDR3 spans 16 amino acids. The germline V gene has CDR1 SEHNR and CDR2 FQNEAQ (reference sequence). CDR3 residues: CASSPRTGGWYTEAFF. The CDR3 DNA sequence: TGTGCCAGCAGCCCGCGGACAGGGGGCTGGTACACTGAAGCTTTCTTT. The full variable domain, with the rest looked up from reference TRBV7-9 and TRBJ1-1, is DTGVSQNPRHKITKRGQNVTFRCDPISEHNRLYWYRQTLGQGPEFLTYFQNEAQLEKSRLLSDRFSAERPKGSFSTLEIQRTEQGDSAMYLCASSPRTGGWYTEAFFGQGTRLTVV.

This clonotype was observed a few times. The V call is TRBV5-1, the J call TRBJ2-7, with 11 bases aligning to TRBD2. This CDR3 has 16 amino acids. CDR1 is SGHRS, CDR2 YFSETQ, per germline. J lost 6 bases, V lost 0 bases, and 8 bases had no gene match. The CDR3, as DNA: TGCGCCAGCAGCTTGGGGAGGCTAGCGGGAGGATCCGAGCAGTACTTC. Translated: CASSLGRLAGGSEQYF.

CDR3 loop: CSASPGADSPLHF. The DNA of the CDR3 is TGCAGTGCTAGTCCGGGTGCGGATTCACCCCTCCACTTT. The J gene is TRBJ1-6, the V gene TRBV20-1, with no clear D. Trimming removed 3 bases at V and 8 bases at J, with 11 bases between. CDR1 and CDR2 from the germline V gene are DFQATT and SNEGSKA (reference sequence). This CDR3 has 13 residues.

This clonotype was detected only a few times. The J gene is TRBJ2-7, the V gene TRBV6-5; 7 nucleotides match TRBD2. V lost 9 bases, J lost 1 base, and 3 bases stayed unmatched. CDR3 length equals 12 residues. Germline CDR1 is MNHEY and CDR2 is SVGAGI. The CDR3 region is CARLAFSYEQYF. The CDR3 bases are TGTGCCAGACTAGCGTTTTCCTACGAGCAGTACTTC.

This chain joins TRBV5-1 and TRBJ2-1; D perhaps matches TRBD2 (6 bases). The CDR3 has 14 amino acids. Trimming cost V 0 bases and J 6 bases, with 10 bases left between them. CDR1 SGHRS and CDR2 YFSETQ come from the germline V gene. The CDR3 DNA reads TGCGCCAGCAGCTTGGATCTGCGGGGCAATGAGCAGTTCTTC. Translation gives CASSLDLRGNEQFF.

Concerning this clonotype: An end of the junction differs from the germline gene, which may be a read error. This chain joins TRBV28 and TRBJ2-7; weak D call: TRBD1 (6 bases). CDR1 and CDR2 (germline): MDHEN, SYDVKM. The CDR3 has 15 residues. The CDR3 is CASSTAQGKPYEQYF. Here the CDR3 DNA reads TGCGCCAGCAGTACCGCCCAGGGGAAGCCCTACGAGCAGTACTTC.

The chain links TRBV15 to TRBJ2-7; TRBD2 aligns across 7 bases. This CDR3 comprises 14 residues. V shed 8 bases, J shed 1 base, and the junction held 8 bases outside the gene matches. Germline V gene lookup returns CDR1 LNHNV and CDR2 YYDKDF (reference sequence). In DNA form, the CDR3 reads TGTGCCACCTCCCGGGACTACCAATCCTACGAGCAGTACTTC. Its translation: CATSRDYQSYEQYF.

The chain has TRBV20-1 and TRBJ2-7; TRBD2 might be the D (6 bases). The end of the DNA fits TRBJ2-5 better, so the J call may be wrong. This CDR3 region has 12 residues. Germline V gene data show CDR1 as DFQATT and CDR2 as SNEGSKA (reference sequence). In DNA, the CDR3 is TGCAGTGCTAGATCCCGGGAGGAGACCCAGTACTTC. Protein product: CSARSREETQYF.

V gene TRBV20-1 combines with J gene TRBJ2-5; 7 nucleotides match TRBD1. The CDR3 has 13 residues. In germline, CDR1 is DFQATT, CDR2 SNEGSKA (reference sequence). V lost 6 bases and J lost 1; bases outside the gene matches: 5. CDR3 coding DNA: TGCAGTGCGCTGGGACAGCTCCAAGAGACCCAGTACTTC. Amino acids: CSALGQLQETQYF.

This chain joins TRBV18 and TRBJ2-7; 10 positions match TRBD1. The V gene end was trimmed by 3 bases and the J gene end by 6 bases; junction bases not matched to a gene: 8. The CDR3 runs to 15 residues. Germline V gene lookup returns CDR1 KGHSH and CDR2 LQKENI. CDR3 loop: CASSPLGQGQGEQYF. The CDR3, as DNA: TGTGCCAGCTCACCCCTGGGACAGGGGCAGGGCGAGCAGTACTTC.

The genes are TRBV10-3 and TRBJ2-3; 13 bases agree with TRBD2. The CDR3 loop spans 15 amino acids. Trimming cost V 3 bases and J 7 bases; bases outside gene matches: 4. The germline gives CDR1 ENHRY, CDR2 SYGVKD. CDR3 DNA: TGTGCCATCAGTGAACTAGCGGGAGGGCACTATACGCAGTATTTT. This translates into CAISELAGGHYTQYF.

A few counts support this clonotype. This chain connects TRBV5-1 to TRBJ2-7; D may be TRBD2 (5 bases). In germline, CDR1 is SGHRS, CDR2 YFSETQ. With 3 bases removed from V and 7 bases from J, the gap between germline ends came to 14 bases. The CDR3 has 13 amino acids. In DNA, the CDR3 is TGCGCCAGCAGCTCAGCGCCCGGGAATGAGCAGTACTTC. This sequence encodes CASSSAPGNEQYF.

This chain connects TRBV5-1 to TRBJ2-7; 9 bases match TRBD1. The trim removed 0 bases at V and 5 bases at J, leaving 6 bases unmatched. The CDR3 is 15 residues long. Germline CDR1 is SGHRS and CDR2 is YFSETQ. The CDR3: CASSLEGTGLDEQYF. CDR3 sequence (DNA): TGCGCCAGCAGCTTGGAAGGGACAGGGCTCGACGAGCAGTACTTC.

The genes are TRBV6-6 and TRBJ2-4; weak D call: TRBD2 (5 bases). V was shortened by 6 bases and J by 7 bases, with 10 bases between the two germline ends. Germline V gives CDR1 MNHNY, CDR2 SVGAGI (reference sequence). The CDR3 sequence is 12 residues long. The DNA for the CDR3 is TGTGCCAGCAGCCAGAGGGTTAACATTCAGTACTTC. As protein: CASSQRVNIQYF.